Presented here are 10 T cell receptor beta chains from one specimen sequenced in a study of cytomegalovirus exposure and HLA in healthy donors. Some clones are missing from TCRdb's copy, which holds only in-frame ones; the method was immunoSEQ multiplex PCR. The sample includes approximately 90,000 clones, about 96% of them seen just once. Input material: PBMCs. The receptors stem from a man aged 18 to 35 in good health and CMV-seronegative.

The chain carries TRBV18 and TRBJ2-7; D is unresolved. Germline V gene lookup returns CDR1 KGHSH and CDR2 LQKENI. V lost 5 bases to trimming and J lost 0 bases, with 14 bases between them. CDR3 length: 15 amino acids. This chain's CDR3 is CASSGSHSRSYEQYF. The CDR3 coding sequence is TGTGCCAGCTCAGGTAGTCATTCACGCTCCTACGAGCAGTACTTC.

The rearrangement uses TRBV27 and TRBJ1-2; tentatively, D is TRBD1 (6 bases). CDR1 is MNHEY and CDR2 is SMNVEV in the germline V gene (reference sequence). V was shortened by 3 bases and J by 7 bases, with 15 bases between the two germline ends. This CDR3 is built from 14 residues. In DNA form, the CDR3 reads TGTGCCAGCAGTTTTACCCTTGACAGGCGTGGCTACACCTTC. This translates into CASSFTLDRRGYTF.

V and J are TRBV10-3 and TRBJ2-1; TRBD1 might be the D (5 bases). Germline V lookup: CDR1 ENHRY, CDR2 SYGVKD. The CDR3 runs 17 residues. Trimming took 1 base from V and 0 from J, leaving 13 bases between them. CDR3 bases: TGTGCCATCAGTGAGTTGGGGCAGGGAAGCTCCTACAATGAGCAGTTCTTC. Residues: CAISELGQGSSYNEQFF.

The chain recombines TRBV30 with TRBJ1-2; possible D gene TRBD1, 5 bases. The germline V and J ends were trimmed by 0 bases and 9 bases, with 17 bases remaining between them. Germline loops: CDR1 GTSNPN, CDR2 SVGIG (reference sequence). This CDR3 has 14 amino acids. The CDR3 loop is CAWSVLGQGASYTF. The CDR3, as DNA: TGTGCCTGGAGTGTACTTGGTCAGGGCGCAAGCTACACCTTC.

The chain carries TRBV5-1 and TRBJ2-7; TRBD1 aligns across 8 bases. Germline V gene data show CDR1 as SGHRS and CDR2 as YFSETQ. The ends lost 6 bases at V and 1 base at J; junction bases unmatched: 18. The CDR3 is 18 amino acids. The DNA of the CDR3 is TGCGCCAGCATCTCCTTCATTTCAGGGGGCGGACATTCCTACGAGCAGTACTTC. This encodes CASISFISGGGHSYEQYF.

The chain combines TRBV2 with TRBJ1-5, with D maybe TRBD1 (6 bases). From germline, CDR1 is SNHLY and CDR2 FYNNEI. The CDR3 runs 17 residues. Trimming shortened V by 5 bases and J by 2 bases, and 19 bases separated the two germline ends. This CDR3 reads CASSPDSHTTGNQPQHF. CDR3 DNA: TGTGCCAGCAGTCCGGACAGTCACACGACGGGCAATCAGCCCCAGCATTTT.

The J gene is TRBJ1-5, the V gene TRBV7-3, with 7 bases fitting TRBD1. The CDR3 is 14 amino acids. Germline V gene lookup returns CDR1 SGHTA and CDR2 FQGTGA. Trimming removed 5 bases from V and 7 bases from J; junction bases left unmatched: 8. The CDR3: CASSPRPQGQPQHF. The CDR3 DNA follows: TGTGCCAGCAGCCCCCGGCCACAGGGGCAGCCCCAGCATTTT.

The chain is built from TRBV4-3 and TRBJ2-1, with D perhaps matching TRBD1 (6 bases). Between the trimmed V and J ends, which lost 0 bases and 4 bases, there was a span of 10 bases. CDR1 and CDR2 (germline): LGHNA, YSLEER. The length of the CDR3 is 15 residues. The CDR3 region has the DNA TGCGCCAGCAGCCAAGATCACAGGGTATACAATGAGCAGTTCTTC. It encodes CASSQDHRVYNEQFF.

The chain links TRBV5-5 to TRBJ1-5, with TRBD1 matching 8 bases. This CDR3 is built from 15 residues. The J segment lost 4 bases and the V segment lost 3 bases, leaving 6 bases of the junction unmatched. CDR1 is SGHKS and CDR2 is YYEKEE in the germline V gene (reference sequence). CDR3 sequence (DNA): TGTGCCAGCAGCTATGGACAGGGTGGAAATCAGCCCCAGCATTTT. Its protein product is CASSYGQGGNQPQHF.

This sequence joins TRBV30 and TRBJ2-1, with D possibly TRBD2 on 5 matching bases. The CDR3 is 14 residues long. CDR1 GTSNPN and CDR2 SVGIG come from the germline V gene (reference sequence). V was shortened by 4 bases and J by 0 bases, with 10 bases between the two germline ends. The CDR3 DNA is TGTGCCTGGAAACGGAGGCTCTCCTACAATGAGCAGTTCTTC. Residues: CAWKRRLSYNEQFF.